The source of this TCR beta chain is a study of T cell clones after liver transplantation. Study information: HCV positivity affected three of eight recipients; the rest lacked autoimmune or viral indications. Until 12-24 months post-transplant, subjects got standard immunosuppression and no induction.

A note on this clone: Its antigen remains unknown.

CD3+CD4+ and CD3+CD8+ cells were FACS-sorted from thawed unstimulated PBMCs. The ends were cut back, 8 bases at V and 9 bases at J, with 20 bases in the middle. Per germline, CDR1 SEHNR and CDR2 FQNEAQ (reference sequence). There are 14 residues in the CDR3. The protocol was immunoSEQ multiplex PCR, while the TCRdb copy is restricted to in-frame clones and leaves out a portion. This sample carries about 9,200 clones, almost 80% of them seen once, and the ten largest clones take 50% to 65%. Study-level results: Post-transplant time points were not standardized, so conclusions are preliminary.

The sample in question was CD8+ T cells from blood, obtained at the 22-month timepoint. This chain uses TRBV7-9 with TRBJ1-3; weak D call: TRBD1 (6 bases). This TCR was sampled from a human patient who received a liver transplant. The graft donor may have given rise to some T cells. The CDR3 coding sequence is TGTGCCAGCGCTGTTGGGGGCGCCACTATCACCATATATTTT. This gives the protein CASAVGGATITIYF.